What follows are 6 T cell receptor beta chains derived from one specimen sequenced in a study of cytomegalovirus exposure and HLA in healthy donors (dated by TCRdb to 2017 to 2019). The method was the immunoSEQ multiplex PCR assay. For the multiplex PCR, a mixture combining 60 forward primers for TCR Vbeta segments and 13 reverse primers for TCR Jbeta segments was used. TCRdb took this table from immuneACCESS and kept in-frame rearrangements with V and J called. Such tables lack part of the clones; where checked against another copy, unresolved V genes explain under half of the gap, and the rest is unexplained. This sample lists under 70,000 clones; roughly 79% were detected once. About 3.1% of the sample comes from the top ten. The sequencing input was PBMCs. All receptors derive from a man aged 45-65 years in good health and CMV-seronegative.

This clone has a handful of counts. The chain uses TRBV7-8 and TRBJ2-7; maybe TRBD1 (6 bases). V dropped 5 bases and J dropped 7 bases, with 24 bases sitting between them. Germline CDR1 SGHVS, CDR2 FQNEAQ. This CDR3 spans 16 amino acids. CDR3 amino acids: CASSLGQLINYDEQYF. The DNA of the CDR3 is TGTGCCAGCAGCCTTGGACAGTTAATAAACTACGATGAGCAGTACTTC.

The chain links TRBV7-6 to TRBJ2-3; 13 positions match TRBD2. V lost 1 base, J lost 2 bases, and 6 bases stayed unmatched. The CDR3 has 18 residues. Germline V gives CDR1 SGHVS, CDR2 FNYEAQ. The CDR3 DNA is TGTGCCAGCAGCTTAGGACTAGCGGGGGGACGATACACAGATACGCAGTATTTT. Protein product: CASSLGLAGGRYTDTQYF.

This rearrangement joins TRBV27 to TRBJ1-6, with TRBD1 identical over 9 bases. Germline lookup yields CDR1 MNHEY and CDR2 SMNVEV (reference sequence). This CDR3 is 16 amino acids long. J lost 7 bases, V lost 6 bases, and 10 bases had no gene match. This CDR3 is CASRPTAGQGNSPLHF. The CDR3, as DNA: TGTGCCAGCAGACCTACGGCGGGACAGGGAAATTCACCCCTCCACTTT.

The J gene is TRBJ1-6, the V gene TRBV7-8, with 7 bases identical to TRBD1. The trim removed 1 base at V and 7 bases at J, leaving 1 base unmatched. From germline, CDR1 is SGHVS and CDR2 FQNEAQ. This CDR3 region has 14 residues. CDR3 nucleotide sequence: TGTGCCAGCAGCTTAGGGGACAGAAATTCACCCCTCCACTTT. It is translated as CASSLGDRNSPLHF. Full variable domain (remainder filled in from reference TRBV7-8 and TRBJ1-6): GAGVSQSPRYKVAKRGQDVALRCDPISGHVSLFWYQQALGQGPEFLTYFQNEAQLDKSGLPSDRFFAERPEGSVSTLKIQRTQQEDSAVYLCASSLGDRNSPLHFGNGTRLTVT.

V gene TRBV6-1 combines with J gene TRBJ1-6, with TRBD1 matching over 10 bases. The germline V gene has CDR1 MNHNS and CDR2 SASEGT. CDR3 length: 15 amino acids. V lost 4 bases to trimming and J lost 7 bases; unmatched junction nucleotides: 4. In DNA form, the CDR3 reads TGTGCCAGCAGTGCGACAGGGGGCTTAAATTCACCCCTCCACTTT. Translating it yields CASSATGGLNSPLHF.

V gene TRBV6-6 combines with J gene TRBJ1-2; the D gene is possibly TRBD1 (6 bases). Trimming stripped 5 bases from V and 3 bases from J, with 16 bases between. Germline CDR1 is MNHNY and CDR2 is SVGAGI (reference sequence). The CDR3 runs to 15 residues. The CDR3 reads CASSNRVPRDYGYTF. The CDR3 DNA reads as TGTGCCAGCAGTAACAGGGTGCCAAGGGACTATGGCTACACCTTC.